The table lists the clone carrying this T cell receptor (beta chain) with a count of one. The antigen is undetermined. The sample originates from a study of T cells after yellow fever vaccination. Notes on the study in general: In post-booster samples, most primary-vaccination clones reappeared (about 97% CD4, nearly 90% CD8).

In TCRdb, the 5' RACE reads were re-called with MiXCR into one record per CDR3 protein. The table shows under 400,000 distinct CDR3 sequences, with around a tenth occurring only once. The germline CDR1 and CDR2 sequences are SQVTM and ANQGSEA. The V end was cut by 0 bases, the J end by 3 bases, with 15 bases between. The CDR3 extends over 15 amino acids. The clonotype comes from a man younger than 30 who received the YFV17D yellow fever vaccine. The chain joins TRBV29-1 to TRBJ2-7; possible D gene TRBD1, 6 bases. Specimen: PBMCs, collected on the day of the first yellow fever vaccination. The CDR3 loop is CSVEDVRQGIYEQYF. The CDR3 coding sequence is TGCAGCGTTGAAGATGTCAGGCAGGGGATCTACGAGCAGTACTTC.